The TCR beta chain under discussion was sequenced for a study of beta chain features in type 1 diabetes. Across the study: All samples combined gave over 100 million sorted cells for examination.

Sequencing targeted expressed TCRB transcripts, as all isolated RNA had been reverse transcribed. Repertoires were generated with immunoSEQ multiplex PCR, while TCRdb's copy carries only in-frame clones and drops some. Of about 220,000 clones in the sample, about a tenth were seen once. Per germline, CDR1 GTSNPN and CDR2 SVGIG (reference sequence). V was trimmed by 0 bases and J by 1 base, leaving 12 bases between them. This CDR3 spans 16 amino acids. This clone was seen a handful of times. The same CDR3 also results from other DNA sequences found in this sample. The specimen sequenced was central memory CD4+ T cells from blood. The TCR was taken from a man between 18 and 35 years old in good health. This rearrangement joins TRBV30 to TRBJ2-2; D may be TRBD2 (6 bases). CDR3 sequence: CAWSVLLARNTGELFF. The CDR3 DNA sequence: TGTGCCTGGAGTGTACTGCTAGCGAGGAACACCGGGGAGCTGTTTTTT.